This T cell receptor beta chain was recovered during a study of blood T cell repertoires in COVID-19. Trimming took 0 bases from V and 5 from J, leaving 28 bases between them. Looked up from germline, CDR1 is LGHDT and CDR2 is YNNKEL (reference sequence). The CDR3 is 20 residues long. Sequencing used immunoSEQ multiplex PCR; TCRdb keeps in-frame clones, though not all of them. The data contain hundreds of thousands of clones, 80% to 90% of them singletons. The source is a woman aged 50 to 60 who had recovered from COVID-19. The J gene is TRBJ2-5, the V gene TRBV3-1 (or the pseudogene TRBV3-2), with a possible D match to TRBD2 (6 bases). The sample taken for sequencing was peripheral blood. The CDR3 is CASSQDQKWLANPWRETQYF. The CDR3 DNA is TGTGCCAGCAGCCAAGATCAGAAATGGCTAGCGAATCCTTGGAGGGAGACCCAGTACTTC.